These 6 T cell receptor beta chains were all obtained from the same sample, sequenced in a study of cytomegalovirus exposure and HLA in healthy donors. This PCR relied on a set of 60 Vbeta primers and 13 Jbeta primers. Measured with immunoSEQ multiplex PCR; TCRdb has only the in-frame clones, and not every one. The sample lists about 150,000 clones, about 82% seen once, with 1% in the top ten. The material sequenced was PBMCs. These TCRs come from a woman aged 45 to 65 in good health and CMV-seropositive.

The V and J genes are TRBV11-3 and TRBJ2-3, with 9 bases fitting TRBD2. V was clipped by 5 bases and J by 5 bases; unmatched bases: 11. The CDR3 loop spans 16 amino acids. Looked up from germline, CDR1 is SGHNT and CDR2 is YENEEA. DNA of the CDR3: TGTGCCAGCAGCCCTTCAGGGCGGGAGGGCGGAGATACGCAGTATTTT. This translates into CASSPSGREGGDTQYF.

This rearrangement joins TRBV28 to TRBJ2-2; maybe TRBD1 (5 bases). The length of the CDR3 is 15 residues. CDR1 MDHEN and CDR2 SYDVKM come from the germline V gene. V was clipped by 6 bases and J by 5 bases, with 16 bases between them. CDR3 region: CASSHLFQGTGELFF. The CDR3 DNA is TGTGCCAGCAGCCACCTCTTTCAGGGTACCGGGGAGCTGTTTTTT. The variable domain in full, completed from reference TRBV28 and TRBJ2-2, reads DVKVTQSSRYLVKRTGEKVFLECVQDMDHENMFWYRQDPGLGLRLIYFSYDVKMKEKGDIPEGYSVSREKKERFSLILESASTNQTSMYLCASSHLFQGTGELFFGEGSRLTVL.

The CDR3 DNA reads as TGTGCCAGCAGCTTGGAACGGGGGGCAGTTGAGACCCAGTACTTC. This encodes CASSLERGAVETQYF. V gene TRBV5-5 combines with J gene TRBJ2-5, with D possibly matching TRBD2 (7 bases). Germline assignment: CDR1 SGHKS and CDR2 YYEKEE (reference sequence). The CDR3 is made up of 15 amino acids. With 0 bases removed from V and 5 bases from J, the gap between germline ends came to 14 bases.

The genes are TRBV6-1 and TRBJ2-7; TRBD1 might be the D (5 bases). Germline lookup yields CDR1 MNHNS and CDR2 SASEGT. The CDR3 consists of 13 residues. V was shortened by 1 base and J by 2 bases, with 6 bases between the two germline ends. In nucleotides, the CDR3 is TGTGCCAGCAGTGAAGGGGGCCCCTACGAGCAGTACTTC. The encoded protein is CASSEGGPYEQYF.

This chain uses TRBV29-1 with TRBJ2-1, with 12 bases fitting TRBD2. V lost 7 bases and J lost 7; bases outside the gene matches: 8. This CDR3 contains 14 residues. Germline V gene lookup returns CDR1 SQVTM and CDR2 ANQGSEA. The CDR3 DNA follows: TGCAGCGACTCTAGCGGGGGGGCCATTAATGAGCAGTTCTTC. Protein: CSDSSGGAINEQFF.

The V call is TRBV28, the J call TRBJ1-1; 10 positions match TRBD1. CDR1 MDHEN and CDR2 SYDVKM come from the germline V gene. The V segment lost 5 bases and the J segment 5 bases; nucleotides outside the gene matches: 8. This CDR3 region has 15 residues. The CDR3 DNA sequence: TGTGCCAGCAGTCCACCCGACAGGGGGCGGACTGAAGCTTTCTTT. This codes for CASSPPDRGRTEAFF.